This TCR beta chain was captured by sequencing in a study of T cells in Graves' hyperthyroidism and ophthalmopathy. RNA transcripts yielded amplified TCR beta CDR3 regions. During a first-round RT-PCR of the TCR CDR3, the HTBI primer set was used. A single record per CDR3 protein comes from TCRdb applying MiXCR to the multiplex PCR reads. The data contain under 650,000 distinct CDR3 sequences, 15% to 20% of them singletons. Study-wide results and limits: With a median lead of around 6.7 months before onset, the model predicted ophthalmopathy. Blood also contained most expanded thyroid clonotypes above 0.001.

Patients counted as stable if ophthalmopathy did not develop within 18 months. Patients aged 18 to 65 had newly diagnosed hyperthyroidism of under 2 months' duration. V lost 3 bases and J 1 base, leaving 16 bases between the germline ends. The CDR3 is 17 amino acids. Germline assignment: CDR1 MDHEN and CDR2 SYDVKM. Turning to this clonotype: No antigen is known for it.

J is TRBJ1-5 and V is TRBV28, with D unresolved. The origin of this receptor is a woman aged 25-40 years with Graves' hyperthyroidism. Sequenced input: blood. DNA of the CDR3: TGTGCCAGCAGTTTCTCCTCCGGGCCGACAAGCAATCAGCCCCAGCATTTT. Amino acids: CASSFSSGPTSNQPQHF.